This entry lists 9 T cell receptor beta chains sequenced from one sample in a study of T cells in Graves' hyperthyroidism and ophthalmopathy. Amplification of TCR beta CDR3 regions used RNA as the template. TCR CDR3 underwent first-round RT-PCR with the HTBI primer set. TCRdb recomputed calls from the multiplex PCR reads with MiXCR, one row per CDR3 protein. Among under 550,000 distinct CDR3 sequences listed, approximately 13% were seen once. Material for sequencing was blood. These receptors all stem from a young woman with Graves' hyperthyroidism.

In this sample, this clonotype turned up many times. CDR3 coding DNA: TGTGCCAGCAGTTACTCGATTGGAAGGATTAGCAATCAGCCCCAGCATTTT. This encodes CASSYSIGRISNQPQHF. This chain connects TRBV6-2 or TRBV6-3 to TRBJ1-5; D not resolved. There are 17 residues in the CDR3. Trimming removed 0 bases from V and 0 bases from J, with 12 bases in between. Germline assignment: CDR1 MNHEY and CDR2 SVGEGT.

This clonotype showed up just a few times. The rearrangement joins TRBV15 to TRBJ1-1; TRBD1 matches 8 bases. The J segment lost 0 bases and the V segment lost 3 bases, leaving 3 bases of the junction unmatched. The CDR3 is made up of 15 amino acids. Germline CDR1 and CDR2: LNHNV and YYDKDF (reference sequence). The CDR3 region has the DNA TGTGCCACCAGCAGGAGACAGGGGATGAACACTGAAGCTTTCTTT. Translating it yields CATSRRQGMNTEAFF.

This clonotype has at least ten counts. The CDR3 loop reads CSVRTGPEQYF. In DNA, the CDR3 is TGCAGCGTAAGGACAGGGCCCGAGCAGTACTTC. The genes are TRBV29-1 and TRBJ2-7; 8 bases are a match to TRBD1. CDR1 is SQVTM and CDR2 is ANQGSEA in the germline V gene. The CDR3 sequence is 11 residues long. The V and J ends lost 6 bases and 6 bases, in that order; junction bases with no gene match: 4.

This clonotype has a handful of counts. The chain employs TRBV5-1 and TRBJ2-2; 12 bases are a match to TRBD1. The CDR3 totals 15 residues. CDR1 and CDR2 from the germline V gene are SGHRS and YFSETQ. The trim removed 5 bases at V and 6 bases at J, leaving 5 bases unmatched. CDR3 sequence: CASSPGTGGPGELFF. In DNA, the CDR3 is TGCGCCAGCAGTCCCGGGACAGGGGGCCCCGGGGAGCTGTTTTTT.

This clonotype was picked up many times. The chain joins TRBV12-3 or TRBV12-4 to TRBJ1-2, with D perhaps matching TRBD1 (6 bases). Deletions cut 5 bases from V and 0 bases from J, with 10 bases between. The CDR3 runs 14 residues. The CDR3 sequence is CASSDRQANYGYTF. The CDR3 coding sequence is TGTGCCAGCAGTGATAGACAGGCTAACTATGGCTACACCTTC.

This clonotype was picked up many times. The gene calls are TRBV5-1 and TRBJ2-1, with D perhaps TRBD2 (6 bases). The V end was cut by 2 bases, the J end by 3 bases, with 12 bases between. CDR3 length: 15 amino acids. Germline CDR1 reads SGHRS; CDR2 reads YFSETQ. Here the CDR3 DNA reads TGCGCCAGCAGCTTAACGGGAGATAACTACAATGAGCAGTTCTTC. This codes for CASSLTGDNYNEQFF.

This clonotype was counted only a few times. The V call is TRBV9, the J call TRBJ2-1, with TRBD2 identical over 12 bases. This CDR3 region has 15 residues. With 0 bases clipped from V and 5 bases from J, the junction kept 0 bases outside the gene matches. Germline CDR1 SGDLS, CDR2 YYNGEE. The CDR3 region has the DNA TGTGCCAGCAGCGTAGGGACTAGCGGGGACAATGAGCAGTTCTTC. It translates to CASSVGTSGDNEQFF.

In DNA form, the CDR3 reads TGTGCCATCAGGGACAGCGTAAATTCACCCCTCCACTTT. This translates into CAIRDSVNSPLHF. This chain joins TRBV10-3 and TRBJ1-6, with D perhaps matching TRBD1 (6 bases). Trimming took off 6 bases at V and 7 bases at J, with 10 bases between the two ends. This CDR3 spans 13 amino acids. Germline CDR1 ENHRY, CDR2 SYGVKD.

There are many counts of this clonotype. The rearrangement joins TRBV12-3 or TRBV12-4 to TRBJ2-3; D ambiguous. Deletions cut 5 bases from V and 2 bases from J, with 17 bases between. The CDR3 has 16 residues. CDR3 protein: CASSHPTAAVTDTQYF. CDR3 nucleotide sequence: TGTGCCAGCAGTCACCCTACGGCAGCTGTCACAGATACGCAGTATTTT.